This is a list of T cell receptor beta chains from one sample in a study of human T cells and chemical hapten exposure. TCRdb re-called the RACE reads with MiXCR, one entry per CDR3 protein. The sample records 65,000 to 70,000 distinct CDR3 sequences, about a tenth being singletons. The sample here was whole blood, taken in connection with sensitization to the hapten diphenylcyclopropenone (DPC). Every receptor here comes from a woman aged 50 to 60 with alopecia areata. Some clones in this sample may be carry-over from other donors' samples. Both conserved end residues are part of each CDR3. A D gene is named only where the DNA matches it firmly. Size tells how often a clone was seen (once, few, many) or the class of an expanded clone, and some rows leave it out.

D gene | J gene | V gene | clone size | CDR3 protein | CDR3 DNA
. | TRBJ2-5 | TRBV27 | few | CASSYDANQETQYF | TGTGCCAGCAGTTACGATGCTAACCAAGAGACCCAGTACTTC
. | TRBJ2-3 | TRBV6-5 | many | CASSYLGDTQYF | TGTGCCAGCAGTTACTTGGGAGATACGCAGTATTTT
. | TRBJ1-5 | TRBV18 | many | CASSPQRSTQGTQPQHF | TGTGCCAGCTCACCTCAAAGATCAACCCAGGGGACCCAGCCCCAGCATTTT
. | TRBJ1-1 | TRBV5-6 | few | CASSLLGPLYRDTEAFF | TGTGCCAGCAGCTTGCTGGGACCGCTCTACCGAGACACTGAAGCTTTCTTT
. | TRBJ2-3 | TRBV12-3/TRBV12-4 | many | CASSLAGLSTDTQYF | TGTGCCAGCAGTTTAGCAGGACTCAGCACAGATACGCAGTATTTT
TRBD1 | TRBJ1-1 | TRBV7-9 | few | CASSLGLTGRTEAFF | TGTGCCAGCAGCCTGGGGTTGACAGGGAGGACTGAAGCTTTCTTT
TRBD2 | TRBJ2-7 | TRBV7-6 | . | CASSSMTSGRFEQYF | TGTGCCAGCAGCTCCATGACTAGCGGGAGGTTCGAGCAGTACTTC
TRBD1 | TRBJ1-4 | TRBV7-2 | . | CASSGQGLTNEKLFF | TGTGCCAGCAGCGGACAGGGGTTAACTAATGAAAAACTGTTTTTT
TRBD1 | TRBJ1-2 | TRBV2 | many | CASRGQAIYGYTF | TGTGCCAGCCGGGGACAGGCGATCTATGGCTACACCTTC
. | TRBJ1-5 | TRBV7-6 | . | CASSFSQGPNQPQHF | TGTGCCAGCAGCTTTTCGCAGGGACCCAATCAGCCCCAGCATTTT
TRBD2 | TRBJ2-1 | TRBV7-8 | . | CASRLELAGGYNEQFF | TGTGCCAGCAGATTAGAGCTAGCGGGAGGGTACAATGAGCAGTTCTTC
. | TRBJ2-5 | TRBV6-2/TRBV6-3 | many | CASSPYTGAAGYQETQYF | TGTGCCAGCAGCCCCTACACCGGCGCGGCGGGGTACCAAGAGACCCAGTACTTC
. | TRBJ2-5 | TRBV24-1 | once | CATSDRLGEYQETQYF | TGTGCCACCAGTGACCGATTGGGGGAGTACCAAGAGACCCAGTACTTC
TRBD1 | TRBJ1-2 | TRBV28 | many | CASRGTGSYYGYTF | TGTGCCAGCAGGGGGACAGGGAGCTACTATGGCTACACCTTC
TRBD2 | TRBJ2-3 | TRBV4-2 | many | CASSQGLAGGPDTQYF | TGTGCCAGCAGCCAAGGACTAGCGGGAGGGCCAGATACGCAGTATTTT
TRBD1 | TRBJ2-7 | TRBV7-9 | many | CASTRDRDQGRLAYEQYF | TGTGCCAGCACCCGGGACAGGGATCAAGGGCGTTTAGCCTACGAGCAGTACTTC
TRBD2 | TRBJ2-1 | TRBV7-9 | many | CASSPIAGGRWSYNEQFF | TGTGCCAGCAGCCCAATAGCGGGAGGAAGGTGGTCCTACAATGAGCAGTTCTTC
TRBD2 | TRBJ2-3 | TRBV20-1 | . | CSARVASGSSTQYF | TGCAGTGCAAGGGTGGCTAGCGGGAGTAGTACGCAGTATTTT
. | TRBJ1-3 | TRBV29-1 | few | CSVEARGGNTIYF | TGCAGCGTGGAAGCCAGGGGTGGAAACACCATATATTTT
. | TRBJ1-1 | TRBV12-3/TRBV12-4 | . | CASSFSQGGTEAFF | TGTGCCAGCAGTTTTTCTCAGGGTGGGACTGAAGCTTTCTTT
. | TRBJ1-5 | TRBV21-1 | . | CATQSGTVGLPQHF | TGTGCCACCCAGTCCGGGACAGTCGGTCTGCCCCAGCATTTT
. | TRBJ2-3 | TRBV18 | many | CASSPPRTHTDTQYF | TGTGCCAGCTCACCACCCCGGACACACACAGATACGCAGTATTTT
TRBD1 | TRBJ2-7 | TRBV5-1 | many | CASRITGGKRGEQYF | TGCGCCAGCAGAATAACAGGGGGCAAGAGGGGCGAGCAGTACTTC
. | TRBJ1-1 | TRBV7-3 | . | CASSKTTGTHEAFF | TGTGCCAGCAGCAAAACGACCGGGACACATGAAGCTTTCTTT
. | TRBJ2-5 | TRBV11-2 | few | CASSPHETQYF | TGTGCCAGCAGCCCCCATGAGACCCAGTACTTC
. | TRBJ2-7 | TRBV9 | . | CASSATGLFSYEQYF | TGTGCCAGCAGCGCAACGGGACTTTTTTCCTACGAGCAGTACTTC
. | TRBJ1-1 | TRBV12-3/TRBV12-4 | few | CASSLNRLGGNTEAFF | TGTGCCAGCAGTTTAAACAGACTCGGGGGGAACACTGAAGCTTTCTTT
TRBD2 | TRBJ2-1 | TRBV11-2 | few | CASSFLGTSGPNRRNEQFF | TGTGCCAGCAGCTTCCTCGGGACTAGCGGGCCCAACCGCAGGAATGAGCAGTTCTTC
. | TRBJ2-1 | TRBV10-3 | . | CAISYGGSYNEQFF | TGTGCCATCAGCTACGGAGGGAGCTACAATGAGCAGTTCTTC
. | TRBJ1-1 | TRBV24-1 | many | CATSDSRRVTEAFF | TGTGCCACCAGTGATTCGAGGAGGGTGACTGAAGCTTTCTTT
. | TRBJ2-1 | TRBV5-6 | many | CASSDRLRGNTYNEQFF | TGTGCCAGCAGCGACAGGTTGCGGGGCAATACCTACAATGAGCAGTTCTTC
TRBD1 | TRBJ1-2 | TRBV18 | few | CASSPPGQPNYGYTF | TGTGCCAGCTCCCCACCGGGACAGCCTAACTATGGCTACACCTTC
. | TRBJ2-3 | TRBV12-3/TRBV12-4 | . | CASNKDGRNTDTQYF | TGTGCCAGCAATAAGGATGGCCGAAACACAGATACGCAGTATTTT
TRBD2 | TRBJ2-1 | TRBV18 | many | CASSPIGLALSSYNEQFF | TGTGCCAGCTCACCAATAGGACTAGCCCTGAGCTCCTACAATGAGCAGTTCTTC
. | TRBJ1-1 | TRBV20-1 | many | CSAGRDIEAFF | TGCAGTGCTGGCCGGGACATAGAAGCTTTCTTT
TRBD2 | TRBJ2-3 | TRBV7-9 | . | CASSSLGLAATDTQYF | TGTGCCAGCAGCTCGCTCGGACTAGCGGCCACAGATACGCAGTATTTT
. | TRBJ2-2 | TRBV4-3 | medium-sized | CASSQDIQGSYTGELFF | TGCGCCAGCAGCCAAGATATACAGGGTAGTTACACCGGGGAGCTGTTTTTT